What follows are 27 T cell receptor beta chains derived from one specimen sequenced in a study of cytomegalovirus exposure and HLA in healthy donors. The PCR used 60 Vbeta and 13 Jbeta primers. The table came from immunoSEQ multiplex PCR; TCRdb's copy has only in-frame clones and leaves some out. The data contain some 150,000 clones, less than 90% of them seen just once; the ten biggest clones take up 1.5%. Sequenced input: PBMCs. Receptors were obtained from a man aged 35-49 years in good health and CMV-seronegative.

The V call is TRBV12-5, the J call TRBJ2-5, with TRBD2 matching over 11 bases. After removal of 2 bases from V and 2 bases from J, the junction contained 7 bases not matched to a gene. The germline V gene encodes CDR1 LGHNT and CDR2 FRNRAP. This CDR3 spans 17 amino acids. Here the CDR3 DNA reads TGTGCTAGTGGTTTGACCCGGACTAGCGGGCTGCAAGAGACCCAGTACTTC. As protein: CASGLTRTSGLQETQYF.

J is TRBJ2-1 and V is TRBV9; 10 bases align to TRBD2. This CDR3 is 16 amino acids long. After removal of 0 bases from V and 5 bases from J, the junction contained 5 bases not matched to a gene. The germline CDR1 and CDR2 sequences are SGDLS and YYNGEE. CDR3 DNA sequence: TGTGCCAGCAGCGTAGGAGGCCTAGCGGGAGACAATGAGCAGTTCTTC. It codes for CASSVGGLAGDNEQFF.

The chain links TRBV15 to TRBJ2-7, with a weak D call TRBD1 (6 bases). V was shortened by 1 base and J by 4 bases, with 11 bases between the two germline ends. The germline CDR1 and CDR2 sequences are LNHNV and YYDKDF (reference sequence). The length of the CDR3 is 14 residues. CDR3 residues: CATSRVDSRYEQYF. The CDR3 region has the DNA TGTGCCACCAGCAGAGTGGACAGTAGGTACGAGCAGTACTTC. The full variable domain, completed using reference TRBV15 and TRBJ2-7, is DAMVIQNPRYQVTQFGKPVTLSCSQTLNHNVMYWYQQKSSQAPKLLFHYYDKDFNNEADTPDNFQSRRPNTSFCFLDIRSPGLGDTAMYLCATSRVDSRYEQYFGPGTRLTVT.

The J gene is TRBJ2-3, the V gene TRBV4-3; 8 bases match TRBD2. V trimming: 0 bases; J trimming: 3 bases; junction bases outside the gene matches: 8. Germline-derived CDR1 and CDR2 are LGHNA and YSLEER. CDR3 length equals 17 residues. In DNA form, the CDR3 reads TGCGCCAGCAGCCAAGAACCCAGCGGGAGAGCTACAGATACGCAGTATTTT. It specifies CASSQEPSGRATDTQYF.

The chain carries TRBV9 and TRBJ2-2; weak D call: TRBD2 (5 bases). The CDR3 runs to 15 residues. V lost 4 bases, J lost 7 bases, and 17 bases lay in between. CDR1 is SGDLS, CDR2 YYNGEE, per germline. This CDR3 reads CASSLIPGFGGELFF. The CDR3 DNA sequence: TGTGCCAGCAGCCTAATCCCGGGGTTCGGCGGGGAGCTGTTTTTT.

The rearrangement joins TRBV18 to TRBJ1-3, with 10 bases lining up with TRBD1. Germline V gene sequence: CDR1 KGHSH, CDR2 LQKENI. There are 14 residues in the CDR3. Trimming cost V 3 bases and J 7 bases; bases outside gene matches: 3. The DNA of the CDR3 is TGTGCCAGCTCACCGGGACAGGGGCGTAACACCATATATTTT. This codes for CASSPGQGRNTIYF.

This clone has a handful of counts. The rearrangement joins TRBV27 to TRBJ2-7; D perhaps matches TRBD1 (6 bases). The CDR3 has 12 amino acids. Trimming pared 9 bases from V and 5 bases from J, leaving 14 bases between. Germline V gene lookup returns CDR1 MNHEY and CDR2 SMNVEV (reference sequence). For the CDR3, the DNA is TGTGCCAGTACGACAGGATTACACGAGCAGTACTTC. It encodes CASTTGLHEQYF.

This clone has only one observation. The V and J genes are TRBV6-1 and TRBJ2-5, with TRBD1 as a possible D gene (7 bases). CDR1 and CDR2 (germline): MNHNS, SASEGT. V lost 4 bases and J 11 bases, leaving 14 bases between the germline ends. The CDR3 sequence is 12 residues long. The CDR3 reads CASSGGTVVQYF. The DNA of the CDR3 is TGTGCCAGCAGTGGCGGGACAGTCGTGCAGTACTTC.

The CDR3 DNA follows: TGTGCCAGCAGCTCCCTGACAGGGTTCACAGATACGCAGTATTTT. Amino acid sequence: CASSSLTGFTDTQYF. The chain has TRBV7-2 and TRBJ2-3; 7 bases align to TRBD1. This CDR3 has 15 residues. Germline lookup yields CDR1 SGHTA and CDR2 FQGNSA. V was pared by 4 bases and J by 2 bases, with 6 bases of the junction left unmatched.

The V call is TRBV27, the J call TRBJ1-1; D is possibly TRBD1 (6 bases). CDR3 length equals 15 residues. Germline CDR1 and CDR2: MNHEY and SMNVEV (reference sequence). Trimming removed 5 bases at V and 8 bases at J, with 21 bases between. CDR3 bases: TGTGCCAGCAGTAGCCTGCAGGGGCTCCCTACCGAAGCTTTCTTT. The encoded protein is CASSSLQGLPTEAFF.

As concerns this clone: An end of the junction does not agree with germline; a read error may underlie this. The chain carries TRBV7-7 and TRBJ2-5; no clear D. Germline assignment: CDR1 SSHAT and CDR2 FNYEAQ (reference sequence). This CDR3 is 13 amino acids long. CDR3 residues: CASSLARQETQYF. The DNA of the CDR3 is TGTGCTAGCAGCTTAGCCCGCCAAGAGACCCAGTACTTC.

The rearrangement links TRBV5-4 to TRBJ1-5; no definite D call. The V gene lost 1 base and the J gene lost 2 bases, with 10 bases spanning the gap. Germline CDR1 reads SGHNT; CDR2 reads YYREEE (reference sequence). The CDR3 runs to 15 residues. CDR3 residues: CASSLKPGGNQPQHF. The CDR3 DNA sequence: TGTGCCAGCAGCTTGAAACCCGGGGGCAATCAGCCCCAGCATTTT.

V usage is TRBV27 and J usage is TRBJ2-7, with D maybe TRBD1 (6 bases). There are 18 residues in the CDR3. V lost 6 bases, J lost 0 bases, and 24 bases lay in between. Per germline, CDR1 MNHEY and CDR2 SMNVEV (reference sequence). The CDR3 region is CASSPILDRQPYSYEQYF. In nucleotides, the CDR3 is TGTGCCAGCAGCCCTATACTGGACAGACAACCGTACTCCTACGAGCAGTACTTC.

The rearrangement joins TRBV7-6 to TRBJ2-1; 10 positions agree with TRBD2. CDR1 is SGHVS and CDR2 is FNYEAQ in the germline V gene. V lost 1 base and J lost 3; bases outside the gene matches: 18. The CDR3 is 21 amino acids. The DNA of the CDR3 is TGTGCCAGCAGCTTAGGGCGTCTGGCTAGCGGGGGCCTTTATGACTACAATGAGCAGTTCTTC. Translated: CASSLGRLASGGLYDYNEQFF. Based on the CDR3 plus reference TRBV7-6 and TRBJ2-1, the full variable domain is GAGVSQSPRYKVTKRGQDVALRCDPISGHVSLYWYRQALGQGPEFLTYFNYEAQQDKSGLPNDRFSAERPEGSISTLTIQRTEQRDSAMYRCASSLGRLASGGLYDYNEQFFGPGTRLTVL.

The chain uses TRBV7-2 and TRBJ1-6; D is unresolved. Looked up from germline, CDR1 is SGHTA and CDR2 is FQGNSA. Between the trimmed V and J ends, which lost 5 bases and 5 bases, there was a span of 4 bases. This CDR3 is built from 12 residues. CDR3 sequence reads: CASSLNNSPLHF. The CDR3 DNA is TGTGCCAGCAGCCTAAATAATTCACCCCTCCACTTT.

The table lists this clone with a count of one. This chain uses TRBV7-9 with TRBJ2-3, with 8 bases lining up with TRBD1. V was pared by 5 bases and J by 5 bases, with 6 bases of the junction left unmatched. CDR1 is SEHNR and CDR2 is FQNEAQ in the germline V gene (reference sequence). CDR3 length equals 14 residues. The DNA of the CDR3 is TGTGCCAGCAGCCCGAGGGACAGGCAAGATACGCAGTATTTT. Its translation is CASSPRDRQDTQYF.

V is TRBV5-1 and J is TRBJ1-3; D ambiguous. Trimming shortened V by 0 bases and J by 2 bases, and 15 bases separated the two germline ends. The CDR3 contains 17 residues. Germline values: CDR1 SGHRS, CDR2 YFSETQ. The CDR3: CASSLDGPGIAGNTIYF. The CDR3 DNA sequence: TGCGCCAGCAGCTTGGACGGTCCGGGGATCGCTGGAAACACCATATATTTT.

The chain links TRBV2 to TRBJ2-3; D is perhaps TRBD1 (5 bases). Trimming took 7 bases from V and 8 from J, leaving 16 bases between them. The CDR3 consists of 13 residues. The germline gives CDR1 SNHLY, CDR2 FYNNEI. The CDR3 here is CASKEQVLGTQYF. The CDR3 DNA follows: TGTGCCAGCAAGGAACAGGTCCTAGGTACGCAGTATTTT.

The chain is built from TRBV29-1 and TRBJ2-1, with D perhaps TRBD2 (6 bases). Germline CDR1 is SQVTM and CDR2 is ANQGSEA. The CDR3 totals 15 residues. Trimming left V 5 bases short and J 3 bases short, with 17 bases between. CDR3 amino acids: CSVPLGAGIYNEQFF. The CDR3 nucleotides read TGCAGCGTTCCGTTAGGGGCGGGGATCTACAATGAGCAGTTCTTC.

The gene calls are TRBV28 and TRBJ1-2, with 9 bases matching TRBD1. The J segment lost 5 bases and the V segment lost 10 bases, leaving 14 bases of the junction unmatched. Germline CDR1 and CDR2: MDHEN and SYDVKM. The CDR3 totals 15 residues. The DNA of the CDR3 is TGTGCCATCAAGGGCACAGGGGGCTTAGGTTATGGCTACACCTTC. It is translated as CAIKGTGGLGYGYTF.

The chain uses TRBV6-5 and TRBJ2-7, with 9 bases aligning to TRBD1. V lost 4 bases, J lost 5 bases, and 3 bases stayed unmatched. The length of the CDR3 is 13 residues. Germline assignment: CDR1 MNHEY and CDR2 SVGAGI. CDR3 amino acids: CASSWGTGNEQYF. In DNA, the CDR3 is TGTGCCAGCAGTTGGGGGACAGGGAACGAGCAGTACTTC.

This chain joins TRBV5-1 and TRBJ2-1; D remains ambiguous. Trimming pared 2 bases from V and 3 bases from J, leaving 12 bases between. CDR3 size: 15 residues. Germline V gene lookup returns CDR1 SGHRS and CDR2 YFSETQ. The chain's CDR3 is CASSFIGDNYNEQFF. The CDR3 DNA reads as TGCGCCAGCAGCTTTATAGGAGATAACTACAATGAGCAGTTCTTC. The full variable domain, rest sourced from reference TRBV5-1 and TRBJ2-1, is KAGVTQTPRYLIKTRGQQVTLSCSPISGHRSVSWYQQTPGQGLQFLFEYFSETQRNKGNFPGRFSGRQFSNSRSEMNVSTLELGDSALYLCASSFIGDNYNEQFFGPGTRLTVL.

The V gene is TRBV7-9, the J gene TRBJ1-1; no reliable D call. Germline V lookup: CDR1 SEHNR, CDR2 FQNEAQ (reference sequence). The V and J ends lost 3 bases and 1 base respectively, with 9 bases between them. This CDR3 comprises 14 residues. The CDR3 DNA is TGTGCCAGCAGCTTTGGACTATCGAACACTGAAGCTTTCTTT. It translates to CASSFGLSNTEAFF.

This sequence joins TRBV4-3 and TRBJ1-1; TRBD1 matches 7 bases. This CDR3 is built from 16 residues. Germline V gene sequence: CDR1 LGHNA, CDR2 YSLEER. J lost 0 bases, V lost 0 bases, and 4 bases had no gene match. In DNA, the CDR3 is TGCGCCAGCAGCCAAGATAGGACAGGCCTGAACACTGAAGCTTTCTTT. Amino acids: CASSQDRTGLNTEAFF.

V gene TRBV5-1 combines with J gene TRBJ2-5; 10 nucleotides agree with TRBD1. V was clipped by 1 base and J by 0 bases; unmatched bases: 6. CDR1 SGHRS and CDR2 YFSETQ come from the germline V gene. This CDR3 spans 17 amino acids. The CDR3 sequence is CASSLPGQGSYQETQYF. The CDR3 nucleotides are TGCGCCAGCAGCTTGCCGGGACAGGGGTCATACCAAGAGACCCAGTACTTC.

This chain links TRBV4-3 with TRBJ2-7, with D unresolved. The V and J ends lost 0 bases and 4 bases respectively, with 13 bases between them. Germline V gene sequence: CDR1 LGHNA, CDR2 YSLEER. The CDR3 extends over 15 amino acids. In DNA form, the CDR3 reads TGCGCCAGCAGCCAAGACCACAGTGAAAATTACGAGCAGTACTTC. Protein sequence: CASSQDHSENYEQYF.

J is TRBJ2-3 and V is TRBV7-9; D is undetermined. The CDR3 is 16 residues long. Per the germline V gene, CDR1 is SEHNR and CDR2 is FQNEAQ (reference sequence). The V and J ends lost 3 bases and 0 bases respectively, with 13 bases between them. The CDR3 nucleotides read TGTGCCAGCAGCTTCCTTAGTACCATGAGCACAGATACGCAGTATTTT. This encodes CASSFLSTMSTDTQYF. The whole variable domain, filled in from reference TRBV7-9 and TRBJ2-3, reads DTGVSQNPRHKITKRGQNVTFRCDPISEHNRLYWYRQTLGQGPEFLTYFQNEAQLEKSRLLSDRFSAERPKGSFSTLEIQRTEQGDSAMYLCASSFLSTMSTDTQYFGPGTRLTVL.